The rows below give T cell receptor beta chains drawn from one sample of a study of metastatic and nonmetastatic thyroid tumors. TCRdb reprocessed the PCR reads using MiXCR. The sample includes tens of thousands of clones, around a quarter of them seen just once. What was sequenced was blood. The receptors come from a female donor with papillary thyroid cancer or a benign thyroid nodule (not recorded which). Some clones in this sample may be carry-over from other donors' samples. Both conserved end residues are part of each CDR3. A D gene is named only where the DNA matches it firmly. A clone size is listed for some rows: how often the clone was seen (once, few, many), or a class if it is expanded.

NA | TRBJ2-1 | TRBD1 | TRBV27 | TGTGCCAGCAGTTTTGATAGGACAGGGGGTATGCAACAATTCTTC | CASSFDRTGGMQQFF
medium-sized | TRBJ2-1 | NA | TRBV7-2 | TGTGCCAGCAGCTTGGTGCCCGAGCCCTACAATGAGCAGTTCTTC | CASSLVPEPYNEQFF
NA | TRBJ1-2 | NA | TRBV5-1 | TGCGCCAGCAGCTTGGATGTGATGCCGCCTTATGGCTACACCTTC | CASSLDVMPPYGYTF
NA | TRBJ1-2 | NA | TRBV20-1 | TGCAGTGCTAGATCATGGCCCAGGGGCCATCGCTACACCTTC | CSARSWPRGHRYTF
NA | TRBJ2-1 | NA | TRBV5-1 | TGCGCCAGCGAGCTTGGAGGAGCTATCGGGGAAGCGTGTGAGCAGTTTTTC | CASELGGAIGEACEQFF
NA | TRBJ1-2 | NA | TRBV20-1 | TGCAGTGCTAAGCCGGGCGTGGGCTATGGCTACACCTTC | CSAKPGVGYGYTF
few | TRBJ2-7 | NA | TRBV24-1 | TGTGCCACCAGTGACGCCAGGTGGCCTGGATACGAGCAGTACTTC | CATSDARWPGYEQYF
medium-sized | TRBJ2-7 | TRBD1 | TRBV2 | TGTGCCAGCTGCCGGGACAGCCTCTACGAGCAGTACTTC | CASCRDSLYEQYF
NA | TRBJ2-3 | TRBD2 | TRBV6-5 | TGTGCCAGCAGTACTAGCGGGGGGGCCCCAGATACGCAGTATTTT | CASSTSGGAPDTQYF
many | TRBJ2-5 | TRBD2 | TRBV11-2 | TGTGCCAGCAGCACACGACCTTTAGGACTAGCGGGAAAAAAAGAGACCCAGTACTTC | CASSTRPLGLAGKKETQYF
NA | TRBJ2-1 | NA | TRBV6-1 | TGTGCCAGCAGTTGCCAGGGCTTCTACAATGAGCAGTTCTTC | CASSCQGFYNEQFF
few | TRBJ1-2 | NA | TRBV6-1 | TGTGCCAGCAGTAGACCCGTCCACGGGTATGGCTACACCTTC | CASSRPVHGYGYTF
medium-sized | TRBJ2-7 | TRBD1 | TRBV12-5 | TGTGCTAGTGTTGGGACAGGGTTACACGAGCAGTACTTC | CASVGTGLHEQYF
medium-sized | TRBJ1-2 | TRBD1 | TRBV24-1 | TGTGCCACCAGTGCAAGGGACAGCTTATATAACTATGGCTACACCTTC | CATSARDSLYNYGYTF
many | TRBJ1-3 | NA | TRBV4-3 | TGCGCCAGCAGCCAACGATCGTCCAGAAACACCATATATTTT | CASSQRSSRNTIYF
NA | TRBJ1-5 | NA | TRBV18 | TGTGCCAGCTCACGGCAGGGAAATCAGCCCCAGCATTTT | CASSRQGNQPQHF
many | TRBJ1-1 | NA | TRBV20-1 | TGCAGTGCTAGACAGGGAAGCAGTGAAGCTTTCTTT | CSARQGSSEAFF
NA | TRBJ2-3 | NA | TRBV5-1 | TGCGCCAGCAGCTTGGAGAGGACTAGCACAGATACGCAGTATTTT | CASSLERTSTDTQYF
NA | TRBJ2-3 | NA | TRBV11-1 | TGTGCCAGCAGCTTAATCCGGGGGGCTAGCACAGATACGCAGTATTTT | CASSLIRGASTDTQYF
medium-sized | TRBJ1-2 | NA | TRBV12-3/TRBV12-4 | TGTGCCAGCAGTTTGGGAGACTCCAGTGGCTACACCTTC | CASSLGDSSGYTF
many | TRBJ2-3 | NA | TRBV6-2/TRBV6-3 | TGTGCCAGCAGTTACCGGGGACTTACTAGCACAGATACGCAGTATTTT | CASSYRGLTSTDTQYF
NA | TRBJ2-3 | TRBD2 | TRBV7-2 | TGTGCCAGCAGCTTAGCAGGTGTAGCGGGGGCTATAGATACGCAGTATTTT | CASSLAGVAGAIDTQYF
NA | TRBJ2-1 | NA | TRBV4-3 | TGCGCCAGCAGCCAAGAGTTATGCAGTGGCACCATCCGACAGTTCTTC | CASSQELCSGTIRQFF
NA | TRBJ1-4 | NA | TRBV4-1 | TGCGCCAGCAGCCAAGATAACTACAGGGCTGATGAAAAACTGTTTTTT | CASSQDNYRADEKLFF
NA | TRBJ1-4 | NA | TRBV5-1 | TGCGCCAGCAGCCCACTTCGGGGCCCTGGCATCAATGAAAAACTGTTTTTT | CASSPLRGPGINEKLFF
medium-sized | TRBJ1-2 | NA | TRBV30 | TGTGCCTTTCCGGGTCTCTATGGCTACACCTTC | CAFPGLYGYTF
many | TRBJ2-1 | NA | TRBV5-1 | TGCGCCAGCAGCCCCATCGGAGTCCAGAGCTCCTACAATGAGCAGTTCTTC | CASSPIGVQSSYNEQFF
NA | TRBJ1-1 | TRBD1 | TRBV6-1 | TGTGCCAGCAGTCCCCTAAGGGCAGGGGGCTTCACTGAAGCTTTCTTT | CASSPLRAGGFTEAFF
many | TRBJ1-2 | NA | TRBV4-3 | TGCGCCAGCAGCCAAGACGGACAGAACTATGGCTACACCTTC | CASSQDGQNYGYTF
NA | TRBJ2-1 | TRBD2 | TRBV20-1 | TGCAGTGCTAGAGCGGCTAGCGGGGGTCGCTCCTACAATGAGCAGTTCTTC | CSARAASGGRSYNEQFF
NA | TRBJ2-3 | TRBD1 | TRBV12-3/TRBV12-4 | TGTGCCAGCAGTTTCCAGGGGGCAAGTAAGGATACGCAGTATTTT | CASSFQGASKDTQYF
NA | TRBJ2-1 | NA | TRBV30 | TGTGCCTGGAGCCAACTAGGTAACTCCTACAATGAGCAGTTCTTC | CAWSQLGNSYNEQFF
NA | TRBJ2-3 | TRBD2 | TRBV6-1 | TGTGCCAGCGGACTAGCTAGCACAGATACGCAGTATTTT | CASGLASTDTQYF
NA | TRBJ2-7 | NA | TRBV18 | TGTGCCAGCCCACCAGGGCAGGGTGGGTCCCTTCATCCCTTC | CASPPGQGGSLHPF
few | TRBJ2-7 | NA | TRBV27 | TGTGCTAGCAGTCCGATACCGGGGTTCGAGCAGTACTTC | CASSPIPGFEQYF
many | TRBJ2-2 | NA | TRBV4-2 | TGTGCCAGCAGCCAAGATCCGAAGGGGAACACCGGGGAGCTGTTTTTT | CASSQDPKGNTGELFF
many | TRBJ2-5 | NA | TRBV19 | TGTGCCAGTAGTATAATGGCAAGCTTCGGGGAGACCCAGTACTTC | CASSIMASFGETQYF
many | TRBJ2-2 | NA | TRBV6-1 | TGTGCCAGCAGAAGACAGGTTAACACCGGGGAGCTGTTTTTT | CASRRQVNTGELFF
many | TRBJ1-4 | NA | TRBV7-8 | TGTGCCAGCAGCCGGCCTAATGAAAAACTGTTTTTT | CASSRPNEKLFF
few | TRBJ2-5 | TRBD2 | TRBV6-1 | TGTGCCAGCAGCCTAGACGAAAACTATCGGGAGGGCTGGGAGACCCAGTACTTC | CASSLDENYREGWETQYF
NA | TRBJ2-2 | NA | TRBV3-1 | TGTGCCAGCAGCCACCAGTTCCGGGGGGAGCTGTTTTTT | CASSHQFRGELFF
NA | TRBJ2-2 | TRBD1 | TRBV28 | TGTGCCAGCAGTTTCCCCGCCGGGACAGGGGGCAGCACCGGGGAGCTGTTTTTT | CASSFPAGTGGSTGELFF
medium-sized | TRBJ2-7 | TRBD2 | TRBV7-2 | TGTGCCAGCAGCTTTTTGGGGGAGGGGAAGCAGTACTTC | CASSFLGEGKQYF
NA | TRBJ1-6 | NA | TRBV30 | TGTGCCTGGAGCCCACCCGGACTGAGTAATTCACCCCTCCACTTT | CAWSPPGLSNSPLHF
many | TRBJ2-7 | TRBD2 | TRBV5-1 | TGCGCCAGCAGCGCCCAGGGTGGCGGGAGGGTATACGAGCAGTACTTC | CASSAQGGGRVYEQYF
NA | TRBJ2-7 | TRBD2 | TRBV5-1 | TGCGCCAGCAGCTGGCTAGCGGATTACGAGCAGTACTTC | CASSWLADYEQYF
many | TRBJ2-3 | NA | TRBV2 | TGTGCCAGCAGTGAAGCGTCCTCTAGGCCGCACTCTTTGTTGAATACGCAGTATTTT | CASSEASSRPHSLLNTQYF
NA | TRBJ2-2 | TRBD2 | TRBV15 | TGTGCCACCAGCACTAGCGGGAGGGTAGTCGGGGAGCTGTTTTTT | CATSTSGRVVGELFF
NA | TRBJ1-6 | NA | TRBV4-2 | TGTGCCAGCAGCCCCTGGAGGAGGTCTCGGGGAAACCTTGGTTGGGGAAATAATTCACCCCTCCACTTT | CASSPWRRSRGNLGWGNNSPLHF
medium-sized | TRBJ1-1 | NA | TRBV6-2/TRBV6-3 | TGTGCCGGACAAGCAGGGAACTCCAACACTGAAGCTTTCTTT | CAGQAGNSNTEAFF
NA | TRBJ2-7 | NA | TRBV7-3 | TGTGCCAGCAGCTTGGACGGGAACGAGCAGTACTTC | CASSLDGNEQYF
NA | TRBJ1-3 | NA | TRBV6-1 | TGTGCCAGCAGTGAAGCTCCTACCCGAAACACCATATATTTT | CASSEAPTRNTIYF
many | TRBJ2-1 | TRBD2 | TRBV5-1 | TGCGCCAGCAGCTTGGATGGGACTAGCCTCTACAATGAGCAGTTCTTC | CASSLDGTSLYNEQFF
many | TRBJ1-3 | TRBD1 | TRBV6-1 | TGTGCCAGCAGCCGGGGGACAGCCGGTCTTGGAAACACCATATATTTT | CASSRGTAGLGNTIYF
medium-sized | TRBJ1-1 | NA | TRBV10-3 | TGTGCCATCAGCAGAGGAACTGAAGCTTTCTTT | CAISRGTEAFF